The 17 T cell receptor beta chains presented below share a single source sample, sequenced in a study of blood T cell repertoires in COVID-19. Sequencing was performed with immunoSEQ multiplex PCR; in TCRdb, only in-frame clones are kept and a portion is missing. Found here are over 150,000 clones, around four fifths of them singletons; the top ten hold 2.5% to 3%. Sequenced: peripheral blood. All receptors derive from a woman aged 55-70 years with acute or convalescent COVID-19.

CDR3 in DNA: TGTGCCAGTAGTATCAATCAGGGGAATCAGCCCCAGCATTTT. Protein: CASSINQGNQPQHF. The V and J genes are TRBV19 and TRBJ1-5; a possible D gene is TRBD1 (6 bases). Germline-derived CDR1 and CDR2 are LNHDA and SQIVND (reference sequence). The CDR3 contains 14 residues. V was trimmed by 3 bases and J by 4 bases, leaving 10 bases between them.

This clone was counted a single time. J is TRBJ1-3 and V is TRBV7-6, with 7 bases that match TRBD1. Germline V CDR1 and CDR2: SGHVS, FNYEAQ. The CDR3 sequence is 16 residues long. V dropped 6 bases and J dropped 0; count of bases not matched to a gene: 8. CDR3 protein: CASSVEGARSGNTIYF. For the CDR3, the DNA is TGTGCCAGCAGTGTTGAGGGGGCCCGCTCTGGAAACACCATATATTTT.

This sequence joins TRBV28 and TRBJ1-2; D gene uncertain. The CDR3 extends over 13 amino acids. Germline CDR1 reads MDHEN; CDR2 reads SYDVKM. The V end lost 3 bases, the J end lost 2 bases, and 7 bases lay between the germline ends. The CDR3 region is CASSFNTNYGYTF. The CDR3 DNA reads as TGTGCCAGCAGTTTTAACACGAACTATGGCTACACCTTC.

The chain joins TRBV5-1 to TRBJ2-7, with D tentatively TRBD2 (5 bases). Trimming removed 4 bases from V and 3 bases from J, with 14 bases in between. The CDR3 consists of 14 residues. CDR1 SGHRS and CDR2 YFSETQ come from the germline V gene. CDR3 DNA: TGCGCCAGCAGCCGCCTGGACTTCAACTACGAGCAGTACTTC. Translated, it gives CASSRLDFNYEQYF.

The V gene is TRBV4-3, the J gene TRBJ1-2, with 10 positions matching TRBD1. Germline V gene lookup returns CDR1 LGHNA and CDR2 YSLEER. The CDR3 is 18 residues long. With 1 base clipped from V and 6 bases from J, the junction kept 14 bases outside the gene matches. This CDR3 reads CASSQAGQGHISIDGYTF. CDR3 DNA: TGCGCCAGCAGCCAAGCGGGACAGGGGCACATCTCCATTGATGGCTACACCTTC.

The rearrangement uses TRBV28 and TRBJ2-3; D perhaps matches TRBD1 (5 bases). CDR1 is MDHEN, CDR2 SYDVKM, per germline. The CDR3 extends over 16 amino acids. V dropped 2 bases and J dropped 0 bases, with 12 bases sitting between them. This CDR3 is CASSLGRTPSTDTQYF. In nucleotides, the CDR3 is TGTGCCAGCAGTTTAGGACGGACACCAAGCACAGATACGCAGTATTTT.

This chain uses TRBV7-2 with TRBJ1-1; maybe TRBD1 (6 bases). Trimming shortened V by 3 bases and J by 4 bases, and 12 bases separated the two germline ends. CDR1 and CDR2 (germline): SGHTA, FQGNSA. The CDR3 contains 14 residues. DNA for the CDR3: TGTGCCAGCAGCTTCCCCGTAGGGGGCACTGAAGCTTTCTTT. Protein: CASSFPVGGTEAFF.

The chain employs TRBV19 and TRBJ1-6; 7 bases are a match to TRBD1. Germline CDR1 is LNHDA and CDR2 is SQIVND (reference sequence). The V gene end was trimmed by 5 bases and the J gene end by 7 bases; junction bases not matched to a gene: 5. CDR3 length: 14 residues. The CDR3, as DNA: TGTGCCAGTAGTTTGAACAGGGGCAATTCACCCCTCCACTTT. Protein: CASSLNRGNSPLHF. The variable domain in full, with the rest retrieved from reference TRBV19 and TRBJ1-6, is DGGITQSPKYLFRKEGQNVTLSCEQNLNHDAMYWYRQDPGQGLRLIYYSQIVNDFQKGDIAEGYSVSREKKESFPLTVTSAQKNPTAFYLCASSLNRGNSPLHFGNGTRLTVT.

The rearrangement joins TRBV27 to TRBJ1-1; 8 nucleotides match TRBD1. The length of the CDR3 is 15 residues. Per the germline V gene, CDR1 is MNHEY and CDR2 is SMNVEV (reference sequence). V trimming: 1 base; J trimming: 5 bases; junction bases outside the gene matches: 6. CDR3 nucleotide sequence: TGTGCCAGCAGTTTATACACAGGGGGTGGGACTGAAGCTTTCTTT. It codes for CASSLYTGGGTEAFF.

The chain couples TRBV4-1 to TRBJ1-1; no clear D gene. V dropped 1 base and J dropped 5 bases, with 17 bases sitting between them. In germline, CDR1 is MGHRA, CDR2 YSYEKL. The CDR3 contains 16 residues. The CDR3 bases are TGCGCCAGCAGCCAAGGTACATTTGGGAGGGCTACTGAAGCTTTCTTT. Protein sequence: CASSQGTFGRATEAFF.

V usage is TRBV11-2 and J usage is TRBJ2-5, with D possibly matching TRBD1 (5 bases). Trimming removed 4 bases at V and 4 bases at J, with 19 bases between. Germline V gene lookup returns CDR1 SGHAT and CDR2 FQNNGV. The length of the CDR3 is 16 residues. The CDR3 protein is CASSSGAWGSLETQYF. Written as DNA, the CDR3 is TGTGCCAGCAGCTCTGGGGCATGGGGTTCCTTAGAGACCCAGTACTTC.

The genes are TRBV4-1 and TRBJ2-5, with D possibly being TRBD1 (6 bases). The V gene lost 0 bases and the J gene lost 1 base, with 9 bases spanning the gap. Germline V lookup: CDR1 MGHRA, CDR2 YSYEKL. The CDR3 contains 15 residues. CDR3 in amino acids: CASSQDPGVQETQYF. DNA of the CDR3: TGCGCCAGCAGCCAAGATCCAGGGGTCCAAGAGACCCAGTACTTC.

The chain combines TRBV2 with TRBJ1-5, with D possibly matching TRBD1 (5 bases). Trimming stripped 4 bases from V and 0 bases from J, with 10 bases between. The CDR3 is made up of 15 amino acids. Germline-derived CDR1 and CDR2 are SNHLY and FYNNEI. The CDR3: CASSADGHSNQPQHF. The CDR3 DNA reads TGTGCCAGCAGTGCGGACGGACATAGCAATCAGCCCCAGCATTTT. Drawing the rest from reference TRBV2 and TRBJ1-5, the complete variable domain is EPEVTQTPSHQVTQMGQEVILRCVPISNHLYFYWYRQILGQKVEFLVSFYNNEISEKSEIFDDQFSVERPDGSNFTLKIRSTKLEDSAMYFCASSADGHSNQPQHFGDGTRLSIL.

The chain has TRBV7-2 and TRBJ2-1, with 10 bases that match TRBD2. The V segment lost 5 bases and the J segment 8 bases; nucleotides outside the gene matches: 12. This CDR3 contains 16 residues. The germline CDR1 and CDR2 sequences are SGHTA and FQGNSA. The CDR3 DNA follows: TGTGCCAGCAGCCCACTACCTAGCGGGGGTCGAGATGAGCAGTTCTTC. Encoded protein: CASSPLPSGGRDEQFF.

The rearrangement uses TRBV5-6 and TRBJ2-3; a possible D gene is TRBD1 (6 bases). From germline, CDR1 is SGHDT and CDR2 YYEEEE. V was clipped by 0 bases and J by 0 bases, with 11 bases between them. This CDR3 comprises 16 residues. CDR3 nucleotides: TGTGCCAGCAGCTTGGACGGACAGCGCAGCACAGATACGCAGTATTTT. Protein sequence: CASSLDGQRSTDTQYF. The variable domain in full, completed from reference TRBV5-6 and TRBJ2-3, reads DAGVTQSPTHLIKTRGQQVTLRCSPKSGHDTVSWYQQALGQGPQFIFQYYEEEERQRGNFPDRFSGHQFPNYSSELNVNALLLGDSALYLCASSLDGQRSTDTQYFGPGTRLTVL.

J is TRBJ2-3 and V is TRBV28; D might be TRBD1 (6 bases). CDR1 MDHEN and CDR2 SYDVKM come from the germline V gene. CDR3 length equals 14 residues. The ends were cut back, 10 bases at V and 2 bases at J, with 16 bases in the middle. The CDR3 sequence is CATTRDTNTDTQYF. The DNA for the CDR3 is TGTGCCACCACTCGGGACACTAACACAGATACGCAGTATTTT.

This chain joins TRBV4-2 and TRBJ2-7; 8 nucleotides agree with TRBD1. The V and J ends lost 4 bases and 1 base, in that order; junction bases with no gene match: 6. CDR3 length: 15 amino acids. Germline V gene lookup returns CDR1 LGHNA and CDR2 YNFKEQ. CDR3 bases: TGTGCCAGCAGCCCTCCAGGGGGCGTTTCCTACGAGCAGTACTTC. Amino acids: CASSPPGGVSYEQYF.